Ten or more counts support the clone carrying this T cell receptor (beta chain). TCRdb re-called the 5' RACE reads with MiXCR, one entry per CDR3 protein. The table records about 66,000 distinct CDR3 sequences, around 19% of them present only once. This sample was included in a study of early T cells in non-severe SARS-CoV-2 infection. Study in general: Sequencing used unsorted whole-blood bulk RNA, so chains lack pairing.

The receptor was isolated from an adult who was a healthcare worker with PCR-confirmed SARS-CoV-2 infection or an uninfected control (not recorded which). The input for sequencing was whole blood, taken at baseline.

CDR3 protein: CASMGGMRGHSYEQYF. CDR3 coding DNA: TGTGCCAGCATGGGGGGAATGCGGGGGCACTCCTACGAGCAGTACTTC. V is TRBV2 and J is TRBJ2-7; possibly TRBD2 for D (7 bases). Trimming pared 7 bases from V and 0 bases from J, leaving 19 bases between. CDR3 length: 16 amino acids. Germline V gene data show CDR1 as SNHLY and CDR2 as FYNNEI.